This is a list of T cell receptor beta chains from one sample in a study of shared clonotypes between healthy human individuals. TCRdb keeps only in-frame clones here, not all; method: immunoSEQ multiplex PCR. The profile shows 2 million to 2.5 million clones, approximately 95% of them singletons. Material: naive CD4+ T cells from PBMCs. The receptors here all came from a man aged 18 to 30 in good health. Some clones in this sample may be carry-over from other donors' samples. Each CDR3 is given without its conserved first and last residue. The order of the fields is V gene, J gene, CDR3 protein.

>TRBV4-1|TRBJ2-6
ASSRSRDRRSSGANVLT
>TRBV6-1|TRBJ1-3
ASSEAPSRQGRFGNTIY
>TRBV9|TRBJ1-1
ASSGDPGATEAF
>TRBV28|TRBJ2-2
ASTPFGGELF
>TRBV5-1|TRBJ2-3
ASRRGSTTDTQY
>TRBV30|TRBJ1-5
AWSLGSSSNQPQH
>TRBV15|TRBJ1-2
ATSPTQDRIGYT
>TRBV11-2|TRBJ2-3
ASSSRIGGTDTQY
>TRBV5-4|TRBJ2-7
ASSRQSGEYEQY
>TRBV5-4|TRBJ2-7
ASSSTLAGGSGEQY
>TRBV5-1|TRBJ1-1
ASSPQGPPTNTEAF
>TRBV12-5|TRBJ2-5
ATHRRREETQY
>TRBV28|TRBJ2-5
ASSFGLAGYAETQY
>TRBV5-1|TRBJ2-1
ASSLEGTTSGRSSYNEQF
>TRBV11-3|TRBJ2-1
ASSPSGVTYNEQF
>TRBV15|TRBJ2-1
ATSRGAGPNYNEQF
>TRBV6-5|TRBJ1-1
ASSRGQGEAF
>TRBV19|TRBJ1-1
ASAPRGRGRTEAF
>TRBV7-8|TRBJ2-3
ASSLSQAGVTDTQY
>TRBV18|TRBJ2-1
ASSFGTSGPNEQF
>TRBV28|TRBJ1-2
ASSPAGTESWGYT
>TRBV28|TRBJ1-2
ASSLSGGASYGYT
>TRBV10-1|TRBJ2-6
ASSEFRFVRENSGANVLT
>TRBV5-8|TRBJ2-7
ASSPPREKSYEQY
>TRBV28|TRBJ1-5
ASSSNRGRGNQPQH
>TRBV4-1|TRBJ2-7
ASSQVPGTIFYEQY
>TRBV30|TRBJ1-1
AWSVSAALEAF
>TRBV11-3|TRBJ2-7
ASSLRLTYEQY
>TRBV5-8|TRBJ2-3
ASSYFERSRSTDTQY
>TRBV5-5|TRBJ1-4
ASSLVLAEKLF
>TRBV28|TRBJ2-7
ASTKGGGVYEQY
>TRBV11-2|TRBJ2-1
ASSSFLGYNEQF
>TRBV28|TRBJ1-1
ASSLIGRGTEAF